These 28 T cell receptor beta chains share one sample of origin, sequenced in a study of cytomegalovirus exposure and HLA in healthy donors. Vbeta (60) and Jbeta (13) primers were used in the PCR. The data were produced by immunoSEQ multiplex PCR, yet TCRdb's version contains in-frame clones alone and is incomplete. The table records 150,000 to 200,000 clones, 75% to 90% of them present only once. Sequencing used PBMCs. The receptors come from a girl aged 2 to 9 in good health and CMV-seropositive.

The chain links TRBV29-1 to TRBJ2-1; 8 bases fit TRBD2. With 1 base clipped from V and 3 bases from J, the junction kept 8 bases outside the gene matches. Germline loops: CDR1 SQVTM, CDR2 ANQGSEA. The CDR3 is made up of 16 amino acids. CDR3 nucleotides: TGCAGCGTTGAAGGGGGCGGGCTAGCGGGCTACAATGAGCAGTTCTTC. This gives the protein CSVEGGGLAGYNEQFF.

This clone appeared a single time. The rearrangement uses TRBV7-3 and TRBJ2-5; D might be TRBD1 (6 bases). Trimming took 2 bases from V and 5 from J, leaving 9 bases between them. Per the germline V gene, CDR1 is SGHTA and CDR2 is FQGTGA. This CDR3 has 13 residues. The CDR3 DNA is TGTGCCAGCAGCTTAGGGGGCCTTGAGACCCAGTACTTC. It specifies CASSLGGLETQYF.

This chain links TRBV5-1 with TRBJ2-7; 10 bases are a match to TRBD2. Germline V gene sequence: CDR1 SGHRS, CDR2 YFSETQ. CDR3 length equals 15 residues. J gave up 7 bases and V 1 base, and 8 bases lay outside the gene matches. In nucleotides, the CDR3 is TGCGCCAGCAGCTTGTTTGCTAGCGGGAGTGAAGAGCAGTACTTC. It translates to CASSLFASGSEEQYF.

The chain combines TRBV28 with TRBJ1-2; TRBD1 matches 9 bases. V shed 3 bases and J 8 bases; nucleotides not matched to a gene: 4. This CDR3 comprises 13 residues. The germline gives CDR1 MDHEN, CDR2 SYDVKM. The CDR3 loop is CASSFRTGEGYTF. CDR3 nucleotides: TGTGCCAGCAGTTTTAGGACAGGGGAGGGCTACACCTTC.

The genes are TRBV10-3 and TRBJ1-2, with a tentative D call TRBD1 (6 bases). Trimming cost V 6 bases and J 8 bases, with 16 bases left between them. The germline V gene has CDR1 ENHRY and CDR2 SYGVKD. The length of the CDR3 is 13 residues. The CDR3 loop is CAIRGAYRRGYTF. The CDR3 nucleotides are TGTGCCATCAGGGGGGCCTACCGGCGGGGCTACACCTTC.

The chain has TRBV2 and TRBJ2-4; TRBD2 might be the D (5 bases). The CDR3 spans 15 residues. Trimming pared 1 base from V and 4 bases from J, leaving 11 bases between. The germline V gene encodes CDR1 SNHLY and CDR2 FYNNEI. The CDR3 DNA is TGTGCCAGCAGTGAAGTAGGGCGGGTTAAAAACATTCAGTACTTC. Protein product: CASSEVGRVKNIQYF.

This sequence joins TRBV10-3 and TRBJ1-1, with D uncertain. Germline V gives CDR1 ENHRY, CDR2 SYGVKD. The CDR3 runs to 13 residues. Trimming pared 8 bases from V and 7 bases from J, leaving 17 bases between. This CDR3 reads CAIGPRREGEAFF. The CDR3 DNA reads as TGTGCCATCGGGCCGCGGAGGGAAGGTGAAGCTTTCTTT.

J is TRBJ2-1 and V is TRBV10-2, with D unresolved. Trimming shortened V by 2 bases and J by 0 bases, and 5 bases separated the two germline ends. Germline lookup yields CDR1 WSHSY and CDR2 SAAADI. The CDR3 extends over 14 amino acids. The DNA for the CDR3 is TGCGCCAGCAGTGAGGCTAGCTCCTACAATGAGCAGTTCTTC. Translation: CASSEASSYNEQFF.

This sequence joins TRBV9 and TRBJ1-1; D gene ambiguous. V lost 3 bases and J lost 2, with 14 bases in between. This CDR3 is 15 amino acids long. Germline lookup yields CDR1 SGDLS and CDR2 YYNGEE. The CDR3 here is CASSAYSSSNTEAFF. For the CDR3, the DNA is TGTGCCAGCAGCGCGTACTCGTCCTCTAACACTGAAGCTTTCTTT.

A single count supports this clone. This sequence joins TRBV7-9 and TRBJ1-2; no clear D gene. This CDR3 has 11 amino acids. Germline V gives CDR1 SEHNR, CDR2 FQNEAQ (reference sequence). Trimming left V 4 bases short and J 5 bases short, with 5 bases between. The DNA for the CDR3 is TGTGCCAGCAGCTCCAAATATGGCTACACCTTC. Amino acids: CASSSKYGYTF.

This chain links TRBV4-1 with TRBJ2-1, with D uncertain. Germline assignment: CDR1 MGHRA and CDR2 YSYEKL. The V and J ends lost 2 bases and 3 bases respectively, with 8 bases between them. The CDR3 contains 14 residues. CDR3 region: CASSQTSIYNEQFF. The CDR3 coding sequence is TGCGCCAGCAGCCAAACATCCATCTACAATGAGCAGTTCTTC.

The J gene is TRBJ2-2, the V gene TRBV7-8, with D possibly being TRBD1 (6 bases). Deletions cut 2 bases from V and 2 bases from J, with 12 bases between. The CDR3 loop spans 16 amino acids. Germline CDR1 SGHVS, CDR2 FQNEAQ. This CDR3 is CASSLFRGINTGELFF. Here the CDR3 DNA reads TGTGCCAGCAGCTTATTCAGGGGTATTAACACCGGGGAGCTGTTTTTT.

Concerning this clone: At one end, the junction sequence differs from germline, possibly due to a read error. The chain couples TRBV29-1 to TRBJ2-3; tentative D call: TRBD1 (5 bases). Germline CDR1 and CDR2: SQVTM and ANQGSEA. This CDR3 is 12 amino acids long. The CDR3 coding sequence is TGCAGCGTTGAATTTAGCACAGGTACGCAGTATTTT. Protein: CSVEFSTGTQYF.

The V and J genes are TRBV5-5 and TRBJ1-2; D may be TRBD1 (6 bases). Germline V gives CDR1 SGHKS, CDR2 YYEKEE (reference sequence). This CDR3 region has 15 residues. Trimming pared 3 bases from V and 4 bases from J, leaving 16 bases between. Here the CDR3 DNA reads TGTGCCAGCAGCTCCAGAGACAGGCCCTCCTATGGCTACACCTTC. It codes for CASSSRDRPSYGYTF.

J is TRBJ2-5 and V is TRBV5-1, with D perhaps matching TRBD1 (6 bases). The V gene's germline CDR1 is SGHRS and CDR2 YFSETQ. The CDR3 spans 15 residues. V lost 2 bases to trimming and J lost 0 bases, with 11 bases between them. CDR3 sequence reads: CASSFRQGYQETQYF. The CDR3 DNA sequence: TGCGCCAGCAGCTTTCGGCAGGGGTACCAAGAGACCCAGTACTTC.

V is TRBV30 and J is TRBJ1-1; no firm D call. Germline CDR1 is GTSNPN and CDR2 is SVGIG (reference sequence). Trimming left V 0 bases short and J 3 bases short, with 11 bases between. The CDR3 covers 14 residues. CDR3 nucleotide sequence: TGTGCCTGGAGTGTGAGCGGTCGGGACACTGAAGCTTTCTTT. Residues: CAWSVSGRDTEAFF.

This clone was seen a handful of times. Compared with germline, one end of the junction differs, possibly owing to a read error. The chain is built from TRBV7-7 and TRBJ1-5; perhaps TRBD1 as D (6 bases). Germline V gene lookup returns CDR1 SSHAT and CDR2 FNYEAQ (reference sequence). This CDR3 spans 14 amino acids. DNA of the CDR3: TGTGCTAGCAGTTTCCGACAGGGCAATCAGCCCCAGCATTTT. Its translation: CASSFRQGNQPQHF.

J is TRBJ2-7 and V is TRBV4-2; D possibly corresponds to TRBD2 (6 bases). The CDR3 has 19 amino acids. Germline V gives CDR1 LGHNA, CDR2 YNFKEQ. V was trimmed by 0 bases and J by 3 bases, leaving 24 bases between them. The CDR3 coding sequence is TGTGCCAGCAGCCAAGATCCCCCCGGGCCTAGCGCTACCCTCTACGAGCAGTACTTC. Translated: CASSQDPPGPSATLYEQYF.

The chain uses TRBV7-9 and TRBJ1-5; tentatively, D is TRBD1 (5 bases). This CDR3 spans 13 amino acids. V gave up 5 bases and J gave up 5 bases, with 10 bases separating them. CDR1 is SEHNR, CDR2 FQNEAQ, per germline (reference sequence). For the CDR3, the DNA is TGTGCCAGCAGCCCGGGCAGGGATCAGCCCCAGCATTTT. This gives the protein CASSPGRDQPQHF.

The chain's CDR3 is CASSRTGELFF. CDR3 DNA sequence: TGTGCCAGCAGCCGGACCGGGGAGCTGTTTTTT. This chain uses TRBV5-4 with TRBJ2-2; no reliable D call. Deletions cut 4 bases from V and 5 bases from J, with 3 bases between. CDR3 length: 11 amino acids. Per germline, CDR1 SGHNT and CDR2 YYREEE (reference sequence).

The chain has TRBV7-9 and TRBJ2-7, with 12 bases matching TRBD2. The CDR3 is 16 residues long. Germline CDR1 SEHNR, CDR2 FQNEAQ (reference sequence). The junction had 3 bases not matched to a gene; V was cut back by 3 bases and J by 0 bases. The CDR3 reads CASSFGTSGPSYEQYF. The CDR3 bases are TGTGCCAGCAGCTTCGGGACTAGCGGGCCCTCCTACGAGCAGTACTTC.

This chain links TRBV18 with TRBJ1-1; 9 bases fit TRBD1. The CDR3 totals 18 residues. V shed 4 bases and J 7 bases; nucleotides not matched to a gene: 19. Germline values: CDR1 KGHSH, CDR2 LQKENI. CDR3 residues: CASSHSIYRDRERSEAFF. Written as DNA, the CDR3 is TGTGCCAGCTCACATTCTATCTACCGGGACAGGGAACGAAGTGAAGCTTTCTTT. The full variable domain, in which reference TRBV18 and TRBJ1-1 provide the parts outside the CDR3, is NAGVMQNPRHLVRRRGQEARLRCSPMKGHSHVYWYRQLPEEGLKFMVYLQKENIIDESGMPKERFSAEFPKEGPSILRIQQVVRGDSAAYFCASSHSIYRDRERSEAFFGQGTRLTVV.

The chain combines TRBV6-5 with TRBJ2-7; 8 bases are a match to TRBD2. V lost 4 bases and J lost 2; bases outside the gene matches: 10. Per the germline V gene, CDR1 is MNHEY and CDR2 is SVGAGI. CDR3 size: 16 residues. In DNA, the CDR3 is TGTGCCAGCAGTTCCGTGGGGAGCGGGAGCGCCTACGAGCAGTACTTC. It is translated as CASSSVGSGSAYEQYF.

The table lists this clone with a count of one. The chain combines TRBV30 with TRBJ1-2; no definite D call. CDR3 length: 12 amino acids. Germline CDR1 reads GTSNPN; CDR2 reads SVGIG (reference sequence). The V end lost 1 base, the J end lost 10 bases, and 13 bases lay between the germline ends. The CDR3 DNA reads TGTGCCTGGAGTGGTAGCGTGAGGTTCTACACCTTC. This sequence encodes CAWSGSVRFYTF.

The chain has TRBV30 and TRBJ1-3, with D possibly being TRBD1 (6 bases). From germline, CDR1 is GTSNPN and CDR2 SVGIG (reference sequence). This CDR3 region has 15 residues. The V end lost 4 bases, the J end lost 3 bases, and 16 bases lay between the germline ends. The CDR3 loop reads CAWTTGGARGNTIYF. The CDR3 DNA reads TGTGCCTGGACTACGGGGGGGGCACGTGGAAACACCATATATTTT.

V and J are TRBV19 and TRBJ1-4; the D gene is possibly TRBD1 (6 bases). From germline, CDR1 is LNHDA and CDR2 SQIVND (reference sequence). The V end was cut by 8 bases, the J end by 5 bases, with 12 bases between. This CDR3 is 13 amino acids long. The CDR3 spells CASEKQGNEKLFF. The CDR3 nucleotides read TGTGCCAGTGAGAAACAGGGAAATGAAAAACTGTTTTTT. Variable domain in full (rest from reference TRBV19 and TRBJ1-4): DGGITQSPKYLFRKEGQNVTLSCEQNLNHDAMYWYRQDPGQGLRLIYYSQIVNDFQKGDIAEGYSVSREKKESFPLTVTSAQKNPTAFYLCASEKQGNEKLFFGSGTQLSVL.

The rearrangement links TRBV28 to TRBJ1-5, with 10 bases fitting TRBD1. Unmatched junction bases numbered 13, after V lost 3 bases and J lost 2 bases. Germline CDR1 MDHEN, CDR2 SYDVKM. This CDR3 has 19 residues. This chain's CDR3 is CASSFPGTGALLGNQPQHF. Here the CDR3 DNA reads TGTGCCAGCAGTTTCCCCGGGACAGGGGCCCTCTTGGGCAATCAGCCCCAGCATTTT.

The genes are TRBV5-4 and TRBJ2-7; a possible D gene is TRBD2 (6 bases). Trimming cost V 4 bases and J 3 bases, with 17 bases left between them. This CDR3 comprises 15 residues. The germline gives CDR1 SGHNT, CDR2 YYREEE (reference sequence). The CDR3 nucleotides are TGTGCCAGCAGCCCTAGGGAGGTTAATAGCTACGAGCAGTACTTC. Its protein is CASSPREVNSYEQYF.